Listed here is a single T cell receptor (beta chain). The antigen is undetermined. The data were obtained in a study of shared clonotypes between healthy human individuals. Study at large: The study used three CD4 naive, three CD4 memory, two CD8 naive and one CD8 memory plate per donor. Study-level findings and limits: Approximately 4.6% of naive CD4 clonotypes were shared across several donors. Some clonotypes were shared by all four sorted-subset donors, while others were not shared. The non-shared ones had lower generation probabilities than the shared ones.

Only in-frame clones appear in the TCRdb table, and some are missing; sequencing was by immunoSEQ multiplex PCR. The table records about a million clones, about 80% of them present only once. CD4+ cell separation produced CD45RA+ naive and CD45RA-negative memory subsets. V was trimmed by 4 bases and J by 0 bases, leaving 13 bases between them. In germline, CDR1 is MNHEY, CDR2 SVGAGI. This CDR3 contains 16 residues. Material: memory CD4+ T cells from PBMCs. The subset was: CD45RA-negative fraction. The TCR was taken from a young man in good health. Some clones in this sample may be carry-over from other donors' samples. The rearrangement uses TRBV6-5 and TRBJ1-5; perhaps TRBD1 as D (5 bases). CDR3 DNA: TGTGCCAGCAGTTCCCGGGACGGATATAGCAATCAGCCCCAGCATTTT. Amino acid sequence: CASSSRDGYSNQPQHF.